Each of the 19 T cell receptor beta chains below was sequenced from the same sample in a study of T-cell memory formation after mild COVID-19. TCRdb re-analysed the 5' RACE reads in MiXCR, keeping a single row per CDR3 protein. The sample yields 430,000 or so distinct CDR3 sequences, about 23% seen once. The sequenced material came from PBMCs or a T cell subset sorted from them (not recorded which). The receptors come from an adult woman who had mild COVID-19 (a few samples of this study predate the infection). Cell type and time point are not known.

The J gene is TRBJ2-1, the V gene TRBV24-1; D remains ambiguous. Looked up from germline, CDR1 is KGHDR and CDR2 is SFDVKD. The CDR3 has 14 residues. Trimming took 3 bases from V and 3 from J, leaving 8 bases between them. The CDR3 bases are TGTGCCACCAGTGATGCGCGGTACTACAATGAGCAGTTCTTC. This sequence encodes CATSDARYYNEQFF.

CDR3 coding DNA: TGTGCCTGCCTCCGTGGCTATGGCTACACCTTC. Translation gives CACLRGYGYTF. The chain carries TRBV30 and TRBJ1-2; D uncertain. The germline V gene has CDR1 GTSNPN and CDR2 SVGIG (reference sequence). The CDR3 has 11 residues. V shed 6 bases and J shed 4 bases, with 9 bases lying between them. The whole variable domain, filled in from reference TRBV30 and TRBJ1-2, reads SQTIHQWPATLVQPVGSPLSLECTVEGTSNPNLYWYRQAAGRGLQLLFYSVGIGQISSEVPQNLSASRPQDRQFILSSKKLLLSDSGFYLCACLRGYGYTFGSGTRLTVV.

This clonotype was seen at least ten times. This chain connects TRBV12-3 or TRBV12-4 to TRBJ1-2, with 12 nucleotides matching TRBD1. J gave up 5 bases and V 3 bases, and 13 bases lay outside the gene matches. This CDR3 region has 18 residues. The CDR3 here is CASSLAGGQGALGYGYTF. The CDR3, as DNA: TGTGCCAGCAGTTTGGCCGGGGGACAGGGGGCCTTGGGTTATGGCTACACCTTC.

The chain employs TRBV7-2 and TRBJ1-4; 8 nucleotides agree with TRBD1. The CDR3 covers 13 residues. The V gene's germline CDR1 is SGHTA and CDR2 FQGNSA. V dropped 3 bases and J dropped 8; count of bases not matched to a gene: 2. The CDR3 bases are TGTGCCAGCAGCTTTTCAGGGGGCGAAAAACTGTTTTTT. Its translation is CASSFSGGEKLFF.

V usage is TRBV7-6 and J usage is TRBJ2-7; D is perhaps TRBD1 (5 bases). Germline CDR1 is SGHVS and CDR2 is FNYEAQ. The CDR3 spans 13 residues. V was cut by 4 bases and J by 4 bases, with 11 bases left in between. CDR3 protein: CASSSLKGYEQYF. In nucleotides, the CDR3 is TGTGCCAGCAGCTCCTTAAAGGGGTACGAGCAGTACTTC.

The V and J genes are TRBV5-1 and TRBJ2-2; 8 bases map to TRBD1. With 4 bases clipped from V and 5 bases from J, the junction kept 7 bases outside the gene matches. CDR3 size: 15 residues. Germline V gene lookup returns CDR1 SGHRS and CDR2 YFSETQ. Here the CDR3 reads CASSRGQGRTGELFF. CDR3 nucleotide sequence: TGCGCCAGCAGCCGCGGACAGGGAAGGACCGGGGAGCTGTTTTTT.

The rearrangement joins TRBV11-1 to TRBJ1-1; possible D gene TRBD1, 5 bases. The CDR3 contains 13 residues. The germline V gene has CDR1 SGHAT and CDR2 FQDESV (reference sequence). The V and J ends lost 4 bases and 9 bases respectively, with 15 bases between them. CDR3 region: CASSSFGAQQAFF. The CDR3 bases are TGTGCCAGCAGCTCCTTCGGGGCCCAACAAGCTTTCTTT.

This clonotype has just a few counts. This chain uses TRBV19 with TRBJ2-7, with D possibly being TRBD1 (6 bases). V was trimmed by 3 bases and J by 2 bases, leaving 11 bases between them. Per germline, CDR1 LNHDA and CDR2 SQIVND (reference sequence). The CDR3 consists of 14 residues. The CDR3 is CASSISGQPYEQYF. CDR3 sequence (DNA): TGTGCCAGTAGTATCTCCGGACAGCCCTACGAGCAGTACTTC.

This sequence joins TRBV10-3 and TRBJ2-1, with no clear D. Germline assignment: CDR1 ENHRY and CDR2 SYGVKD. V lost 7 bases and J lost 5, with 12 bases in between. This CDR3 is built from 13 residues. CDR3 DNA sequence: TGTGCCATCACTGATTCAACTGACAATGAGCAGTTCTTC. Amino acids: CAITDSTDNEQFF.

V is TRBV28 and J is TRBJ2-7; 10 nucleotides line up with TRBD1. From germline, CDR1 is MDHEN and CDR2 SYDVKM. The V gene end was trimmed by 2 bases and the J gene end by 7 bases; junction bases not matched to a gene: 8. The CDR3 runs to 15 residues. The CDR3 DNA reads as TGTGCCAGCAGTTTACCCGGGACAGGGGTGGGGGAGCAGTACTTC. Protein sequence: CASSLPGTGVGEQYF.

The chain combines TRBV20-1 with TRBJ1-1; no definite D call. V lost 6 bases, J lost 1 base, and 12 bases lay in between. CDR3 length equals 13 residues. The germline gives CDR1 DFQATT, CDR2 SNEGSKA (reference sequence). The CDR3 is CSAAEQPNTEAFF. As DNA, the CDR3 is TGCAGTGCAGCCGAACAGCCGAACACTGAAGCTTTCTTT.

V and J are TRBV6-5 and TRBJ2-2; no definite D call. This CDR3 is 14 amino acids long. V lost 6 bases, J lost 0 bases, and 8 bases lay in between. Per germline, CDR1 MNHEY and CDR2 SVGAGI. CDR3 DNA: TGTGCCAGCAGGGCCACATCGAACACCGGGGAGCTGTTTTTT. As protein: CASRATSNTGELFF.

The chain employs TRBV12-3 or TRBV12-4 and TRBJ1-1; 7 nucleotides align to TRBD1. This CDR3 comprises 12 residues. With 6 bases clipped from V and 11 bases from J, the junction kept 9 bases outside the gene matches. As DNA, the CDR3 is TGTGCCAGCAGACACTCGGGACAGTCGGCTTTCTTT. This gives the protein CASRHSGQSAFF.

V and J are TRBV5-5 and TRBJ2-1; tentatively, D is TRBD1 or TRBD2 (5 bases each). V dropped 1 base and J dropped 13 bases, with 15 bases sitting between them. CDR1 SGHKS and CDR2 YYEKEE come from the germline V gene (reference sequence). The CDR3 consists of 13 residues. The CDR3 region is CASSLNLRGKQFF. The CDR3 DNA is TGTGCCAGCAGCTTGAATCTGAGGGGTAAACAGTTCTTC.

A few counts support this clonotype. The chain joins TRBV5-1 to TRBJ1-1; unclear D gene. Trimming cost V 2 bases and J 6 bases, with 11 bases left between them. Germline lookup yields CDR1 SGHRS and CDR2 YFSETQ. There are 13 residues in the CDR3. CDR3 sequence reads: CASSLASFSEAFF. CDR3 bases: TGCGCCAGCAGCTTAGCCAGTTTCTCTGAAGCTTTCTTT.

The V and J genes are TRBV5-1 and TRBJ1-2, with D possibly being TRBD1 (6 bases). Per germline, CDR1 SGHRS and CDR2 YFSETQ. The germline V and J ends were trimmed by 0 bases and 4 bases, with 13 bases remaining between them. This CDR3 comprises 15 residues. The CDR3 DNA reads as TGCGCCAGCAGCTTGGCCTCCCAAGGGGGCTATGGCTACACCTTC. As protein: CASSLASQGGYGYTF.

This clonotype was counted only a few times. This sequence joins TRBV23-1 and TRBJ1-2; tentatively, D is TRBD1 (5 bases). TRBV23-1 carries the ORF label, with uncertain function. There are 19 residues in the CDR3. Trimming shortened V by 3 bases and J by 5 bases, and 28 bases separated the two germline ends. CDR3 nucleotides: TGCGCCAGCAGTCACCCGGGACGGGGGGGGAGCGGTCATCTTTATGGCTACACCTTC. Translating gives CASSHPGRGGSGHLYGYTF.

This clonotype was picked up a small number of times. J is TRBJ2-1 and V is TRBV24-1, with a possible D match to TRBD2 (5 bases). The CDR3 is 15 residues long. CDR1 KGHDR and CDR2 SFDVKD come from the germline V gene. V lost 4 bases, J lost 7 bases, and 16 bases lay in between. CDR3: CATSDRGPGENEQFF. CDR3 DNA: TGTGCCACCAGTGACCGAGGACCCGGGGAGAATGAGCAGTTCTTC.

A few counts support this clonotype. This chain connects TRBV5-1 to TRBJ1-6; D call uncertain. Trimming stripped 0 bases from V and 11 bases from J, with 6 bases between. This CDR3 spans 12 amino acids. The germline gives CDR1 SGHRS, CDR2 YFSETQ. The CDR3 is CASSLEAPPLHF. The DNA for the CDR3 is TGCGCCAGCAGCTTGGAGGCGCCACCCCTCCACTTT.